These 21 T cell receptor beta chains were all obtained from the same sample, sequenced in a study of cytotoxic CD8 clonotypes in ibrutinib-treated CLL. Sequencing used immunoSEQ multiplex PCR; TCRdb keeps in-frame clones, though not all of them. Among about 160,000 clones listed, roughly 80% were seen once. The specimen comprised PBMCs, sampled after 24 months of ibrutinib treatment. The receptors stem from a human donor with chronic lymphocytic leukemia.

V usage is TRBV10-3 and J usage is TRBJ1-6; 7 bases map to TRBD1. The CDR3 is made up of 16 amino acids. Trimming cost V 2 bases and J 10 bases; bases outside gene matches: 11. Germline assignment: CDR1 ENHRY and CDR2 SYGVKD. CDR3 amino acids: CAISEIEGGLGSPLHF. The CDR3 DNA sequence: TGTGCCATCAGTGAGATCGAAGGGGGCCTGGGCTCACCCCTCCACTTT.

This clone was seen a few times. The chain couples TRBV18 to TRBJ2-3, with no clear D. Germline-derived CDR1 and CDR2 are KGHSH and LQKENI. CDR3 length equals 12 residues. V lost 2 bases and J 6 bases, leaving 6 bases between the germline ends. CDR3 region: CASSPLDDTQYF. Here the CDR3 DNA reads TGTGCCAGCTCACCATTGGACGATACGCAGTATTTT.

V and J are TRBV10-2 and TRBJ1-2, with D unclear. The germline V gene encodes CDR1 WSHSY and CDR2 SAAADI. CDR3 size: 13 residues. Trimming took off 5 bases at V and 0 bases at J, with 7 bases between the two ends. This chain's CDR3 is CASSMRANYGYTF. CDR3 sequence (DNA): TGCGCCAGCAGTATGAGAGCTAACTATGGCTACACCTTC.

The V gene is TRBV11-1, the J gene TRBJ1-1; D is unresolved. Per the germline V gene, CDR1 is SGHAT and CDR2 is FQDESV (reference sequence). This CDR3 spans 14 amino acids. V was shortened by 5 bases and J by 1 base, with 11 bases between the two germline ends. The CDR3 sequence: CASSPRPGNTEAFF. The CDR3 DNA sequence: TGTGCCAGCAGCCCCCGTCCGGGGAACACTGAAGCTTTCTTT.

The chain has TRBV30 and TRBJ2-7; TRBD1 agrees at 7 bases. V was clipped by 5 bases and J by 2 bases; unmatched bases: 9. Germline CDR1 GTSNPN, CDR2 SVGIG (reference sequence). The CDR3 has 14 amino acids. The CDR3: CAWGKGQAPYEQYF. CDR3 DNA sequence: TGTGCCTGGGGAAAAGGACAGGCCCCCTACGAGCAGTACTTC.

This sequence joins TRBV28 and TRBJ2-4; a weak D match, TRBD2 (6 bases). Per germline, CDR1 MDHEN and CDR2 SYDVKM. V was clipped by 3 bases and J by 7 bases, with 16 bases between them. The CDR3 extends over 15 amino acids. CDR3 loop: CASSFPSGAGNIQYF. For the CDR3, the DNA is TGTGCCAGCAGTTTTCCCTCCGGCGCGGGGAACATTCAGTACTTC.

The chain links TRBV5-1 to TRBJ1-3; the D gene is possibly TRBD1 (6 bases). CDR3 length: 16 residues. Germline V gives CDR1 SGHRS, CDR2 YFSETQ. V was cut by 4 bases and J by 4 bases, with 18 bases left in between. DNA of the CDR3: TGCGCCAGCAGCCCGGCGGAGGGGGTGACAGGAAACACCATATATTTT. Translation gives CASSPAEGVTGNTIYF.

The chain is built from TRBV18 and TRBJ1-5, with 11 positions matching TRBD1. Germline V lookup: CDR1 KGHSH, CDR2 LQKENI. V lost 3 bases and J lost 2; bases outside the gene matches: 9. This CDR3 is built from 18 residues. The CDR3 spells CASSPPGQGVVGNQPQHF. The CDR3 DNA is TGTGCCAGCTCACCGCCGGGACAGGGGGTAGTCGGCAATCAGCCCCAGCATTTT.

V is TRBV18 and J is TRBJ2-1; 7 bases fit TRBD2. The germline gives CDR1 KGHSH, CDR2 LQKENI. The CDR3 loop spans 15 amino acids. The V and J ends lost 3 bases and 5 bases, in that order; junction bases with no gene match: 7. CDR3 in DNA: TGTGCCAGCTCACCTAGGGCTAGCGGAGACAATGAGCAGTTCTTC. Its protein is CASSPRASGDNEQFF.

In DNA, the CDR3 is TGTGCCAGCAGCTTCCGGGACAGGGACCAAGAGACCCAGTACTTC. Protein product: CASSFRDRDQETQYF. The chain is built from TRBV21-1 and TRBJ2-5; TRBD1 was called by the table and not checked on the DNA. TRBV21-1 is marked as a pseudogene. This CDR3 is 15 amino acids long.

The gene calls are TRBV20-1 and TRBJ1-2, with 7 bases identical to TRBD1. With 2 bases clipped from V and 13 bases from J, the junction kept 7 bases outside the gene matches. This CDR3 has 11 amino acids. The germline V gene has CDR1 DFQATT and CDR2 SNEGSKA (reference sequence). The CDR3 is CSARTDRAGTF. DNA of the CDR3: TGCAGTGCTAGAACCGACAGGGCGGGCACCTTC.

The V gene is TRBV5-6, the J gene TRBJ1-1; D unclear. Per germline, CDR1 SGHDT and CDR2 YYEEEE. CDR3 length equals 11 residues. Trimming removed 7 bases at V and 1 base at J, with 5 bases between. CDR3 in amino acids: CASVRNTEAFF. For the CDR3, the DNA is TGTGCCAGCGTCCGGAACACTGAAGCTTTCTTT.

The genes are TRBV9 and TRBJ2-5; 14 nucleotides agree with TRBD2. V lost 2 bases to trimming and J lost 5 bases; unmatched junction nucleotides: 2. The germline CDR1 and CDR2 sequences are SGDLS and YYNGEE. The CDR3 sequence is 15 residues long. In nucleotides, the CDR3 is TGTGCCAGCAGCGTGGGACTAGCGGGAGTCGAGACCCAGTACTTC. Its protein is CASSVGLAGVETQYF.

The chain uses TRBV25-1 and TRBJ2-4, with a possible D match to TRBD2 (5 bases). The CDR3 runs to 17 residues. Germline CDR1 and CDR2: MGHDK and SYGVNS. V lost 0 bases to trimming and J lost 3 bases, with 15 bases between them. The CDR3 here is CASSEYPLGGYKNIQYF. The CDR3, as DNA: TGTGCCAGCAGTGAATACCCTCTAGGAGGCTACAAAAACATTCAGTACTTC.

The V call is TRBV2, the J call TRBJ1-2; 7 nucleotides match TRBD1. Per the germline V gene, CDR1 is SNHLY and CDR2 is FYNNEI. V lost 4 bases and J lost 5; bases outside the gene matches: 4. CDR3 length: 13 residues. The CDR3: CASSGGTAYGYTF. CDR3 nucleotides: TGTGCCAGCAGTGGGGGGACAGCATATGGCTACACCTTC.

This clone has more than one count but fewer than ten. The J gene is TRBJ1-5, the V gene TRBV19; TRBD1 matches 8 bases. Germline CDR1 is LNHDA and CDR2 is SQIVND (reference sequence). V shed 3 bases, J shed 6 bases, and the junction held 4 bases outside the gene matches. The CDR3 length is 14 residues. The CDR3 nucleotides read TGTGCCAGTAGTATCGACAGGGGAGGTCAGCCCCAGCATTTT. Its protein is CASSIDRGGQPQHF.

In its sample, this clone was seen once. The gene calls are TRBV6-1 and TRBJ1-1; D unresolved. Germline values: CDR1 MNHNS, CDR2 SASEGT. V was shortened by 1 base and J by 0 bases, with 18 bases between the two germline ends. This CDR3 has 18 residues. CDR3 amino acids: CASSEGAPRRSLNTEAFF. CDR3 DNA sequence: TGTGCCAGCAGTGAAGGGGCCCCAAGAAGGTCCTTGAACACTGAAGCTTTCTTT.

The chain employs TRBV6-6 and TRBJ2-7; D is tentatively TRBD1 or TRBD2 (5 bases each). From germline, CDR1 is MNHNY and CDR2 SVGAGI (reference sequence). The ends were cut back, 4 bases at V and 1 base at J, with 11 bases in the middle. The CDR3 has 14 amino acids. The CDR3 is CASSSRGGSYEQYF. The CDR3 region has the DNA TGTGCCAGCAGTTCCCGTGGGGGTTCCTACGAGCAGTACTTC.

The chain recombines TRBV19 with TRBJ2-1; TRBD2 matches at 7 bases. The V and J ends lost 5 bases and 7 bases, in that order; junction bases with no gene match: 8. CDR3 size: 14 residues. CDR1 is LNHDA and CDR2 is SQIVND in the germline V gene (reference sequence). The CDR3 loop reads CASSVQTGRNEQFF. The CDR3 nucleotides read TGTGCCAGTAGTGTCCAGACCGGGAGGAATGAGCAGTTCTTC. The full variable domain, its missing parts supplied by reference TRBV19 and TRBJ2-1, is DGGITQSPKYLFRKEGQNVTLSCEQNLNHDAMYWYRQDPGQGLRLIYYSQIVNDFQKGDIAEGYSVSREKKESFPLTVTSAQKNPTAFYLCASSVQTGRNEQFFGPGTRLTVL.

This chain joins TRBV5-6 and TRBJ1-4; D might be TRBD1 (5 bases). CDR1 SGHDT and CDR2 YYEEEE come from the germline V gene. Trimming took 0 bases from V and 1 from J, leaving 10 bases between them. The CDR3 contains 16 residues. CDR3 region: CASSLAQGVTNEKLFF. The CDR3 DNA is TGTGCCAGCAGCTTGGCTCAGGGTGTAACTAATGAAAAACTGTTTTTT.

This chain joins TRBV11-2 and TRBJ1-1; 9 bases are a match to TRBD1. Unmatched junction bases numbered 7, after V lost 5 bases and J lost 3 bases. This CDR3 spans 15 amino acids. Looked up from germline, CDR1 is SGHAT and CDR2 is FQNNGV. This CDR3 is CASSMGWTGDTEAFF. In DNA form, the CDR3 reads TGTGCCAGCAGCATGGGCTGGACAGGGGACACTGAAGCTTTCTTT.